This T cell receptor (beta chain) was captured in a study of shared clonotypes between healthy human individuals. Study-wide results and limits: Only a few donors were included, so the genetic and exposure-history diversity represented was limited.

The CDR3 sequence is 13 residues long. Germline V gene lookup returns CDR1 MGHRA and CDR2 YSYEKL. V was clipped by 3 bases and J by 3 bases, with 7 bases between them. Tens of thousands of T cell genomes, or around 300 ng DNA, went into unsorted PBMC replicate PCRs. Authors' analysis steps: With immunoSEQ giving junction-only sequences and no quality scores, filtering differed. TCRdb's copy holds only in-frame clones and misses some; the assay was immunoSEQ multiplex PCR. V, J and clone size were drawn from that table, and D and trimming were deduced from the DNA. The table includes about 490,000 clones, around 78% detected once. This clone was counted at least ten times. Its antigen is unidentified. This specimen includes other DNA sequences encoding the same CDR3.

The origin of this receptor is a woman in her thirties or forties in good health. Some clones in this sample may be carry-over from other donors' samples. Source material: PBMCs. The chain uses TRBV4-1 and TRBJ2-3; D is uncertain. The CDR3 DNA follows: TGCGCCAGCAGCCACCCCCGGACAGATACGCAGTATTTT. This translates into CASSHPRTDTQYF.